Shown below are 19 T cell receptor beta chains from a single sample sequenced in a study of T cell changes during pregnancy in multiple sclerosis. Assay: immunoSEQ multiplex PCR; the TCRdb copy retains only in-frame clones and omits some. The table includes 95,000 to 100,000 clones, more than 85% detected once. The source material was peripheral blood, sampled in the second trimester of pregnancy. The receptor set was obtained from a female donor with multiple sclerosis, enrolled in a pregnancy study.

This chain uses TRBV2 with TRBJ1-2; D is ambiguous. Per the germline V gene, CDR1 is SNHLY and CDR2 is FYNNEI. The V gene lost 7 bases and the J gene lost 4 bases, with 13 bases spanning the gap. The CDR3 loop spans 13 amino acids. CDR3 sequence (DNA): TGTGCCAGCACCGAGGGATTTCCCTATGGCTACACCTTC. Translated: CASTEGFPYGYTF.

The genes are TRBV11-2 and TRBJ2-7; the match to TRBD1 covers 8 bases. CDR1 is SGHAT and CDR2 is FQNNGV in the germline V gene. The V gene end was trimmed by 8 bases and the J gene end by 1 base; junction bases not matched to a gene: 4. CDR3 length: 13 amino acids. DNA of the CDR3: TGTGCCAGCGGATACAGGGGGTCCTACGAGCAGTACTTC. Translated: CASGYRGSYEQYF. Full variable domain (remainder filled in from reference TRBV11-2 and TRBJ2-7): EAGVAQSPRYKIIEKRQSVAFWCNPISGHATLYWYQQILGQGPKLLIQFQNNGVVDDSQLPKDRFSAERLKGVDSTLKIQPAKLEDSAVYLCASGYRGSYEQYFGPGTRLTVT.

The chain couples TRBV19 to TRBJ1-1; the D gene is possibly TRBD1 (5 bases). V lost 5 bases and J 4 bases, leaving 14 bases between the germline ends. The germline CDR1 and CDR2 sequences are LNHDA and SQIVND (reference sequence). The CDR3 sequence is 14 residues long. CDR3 in amino acids: CASSPQGLPTEAFF. CDR3 bases: TGTGCCAGTAGTCCTCAGGGTCTCCCCACTGAAGCTTTCTTT.

The chain carries TRBV13 and TRBJ2-3; D gene uncertain. The germline CDR1 and CDR2 sequences are PRHDT and FYEKMQ (reference sequence). Trimming removed 2 bases at V and 3 bases at J, with 6 bases between. This CDR3 is 13 amino acids long. The CDR3 DNA follows: TGTGCCAGCAGCTTAACGAGTACAGATACGCAGTATTTT. It encodes CASSLTSTDTQYF.

This clone was detected a few times. The rearrangement uses TRBV6-5 and TRBJ1-5; 8 positions match TRBD1. Trimming removed 6 bases from V and 6 bases from J; junction bases left unmatched: 7. CDR1 is MNHEY and CDR2 is SVGAGI in the germline V gene. The CDR3 sequence is 14 residues long. The CDR3: CASRRTGNGQPQHF. The CDR3 coding sequence is TGTGCCAGCAGAAGGACAGGGAACGGTCAGCCCCAGCATTTT.

V is TRBV6-5 and J is TRBJ2-1; perhaps TRBD2 as D (6 bases). The V gene lost 6 bases and the J gene lost 7 bases, with 19 bases spanning the gap. The V gene's germline CDR1 is MNHEY and CDR2 SVGAGI. The CDR3 runs 15 residues. CDR3 protein: CASRLREGGVNEQFF. Here the CDR3 DNA reads TGTGCCAGCAGACTCCGTGAGGGAGGTGTGAATGAGCAGTTCTTC.

CDR3 region: CAWSVRSGGITSGKNIQYF. CDR3 coding DNA: TGTGCCTGGAGTGTAAGGTCGGGCGGGATAACTAGCGGGAAAAACATTCAGTACTTC. V usage is TRBV30 and J usage is TRBJ2-4; 9 nucleotides match TRBD2. The CDR3 spans 19 residues. The germline V gene has CDR1 GTSNPN and CDR2 SVGIG (reference sequence). V trimming: 0 bases; J trimming: 4 bases; junction bases outside the gene matches: 16.

This clone was detected once. A read error may produce the germline difference seen at one junction end. The gene calls are TRBV7-7 and TRBJ2-7; TRBD2 aligns across 7 bases. Germline CDR1 is SSHAT and CDR2 is FNYEAQ (reference sequence). CDR3 size: 14 residues. CDR3 nucleotide sequence: TGTGCTAGCAGTCGCGGACTAGTCGGGGACGAGCAGTACTTC. Its protein product is CASSRGLVGDEQYF.

The V call is TRBV2, the J call TRBJ1-2; no definite D call. This CDR3 comprises 13 residues. The V and J ends lost 3 bases and 0 bases respectively, with 5 bases between them. CDR1 is SNHLY and CDR2 is FYNNEI in the germline V gene. CDR3 in DNA: TGTGCCAGCAGTGACAGGCCTAACTATGGCTACACCTTC. It codes for CASSDRPNYGYTF.

V and J are TRBV7-8 and TRBJ2-1; possible D gene TRBD2, 6 bases. The CDR3 totals 16 residues. V was shortened by 6 bases and J by 0 bases, with 15 bases between the two germline ends. Germline CDR1 is SGHVS and CDR2 is FQNEAQ. The CDR3 reads CASRAAGTSSYNEQFF. The CDR3 DNA follows: TGTGCCAGCAGAGCGGCCGGGACTTCCTCCTACAATGAGCAGTTCTTC.

Worth noting for this clone: The junction does not match germline at one end; this may be a read error. The chain recombines TRBV28 with TRBJ2-1, with 12 bases matching TRBD2. The CDR3 is 15 residues long. Germline V gene data show CDR1 as MDHEN and CDR2 as SYDVKM. CDR3 DNA sequence: TGTGCCGGCAGCTTCGGACTAGCGGGACACAATGAGCAGTTCTTC. Residues: CAGSFGLAGHNEQFF.

The V call is TRBV5-1, the J call TRBJ1-3; 9 nucleotides match TRBD1. Germline loops: CDR1 SGHRS, CDR2 YFSETQ. J was trimmed by 0 bases and V by 0 bases; bases with no gene match: 4. This CDR3 is built from 17 residues. The chain's CDR3 is CASSLGDRVGSGNTIYF. CDR3 DNA: TGCGCCAGCAGCTTGGGGGACAGGGTCGGCTCTGGAAACACCATATATTTT.

This clone came up once. This chain connects TRBV7-9 to TRBJ1-2; 9 bases align to TRBD1. The CDR3 length is 15 residues. V lost 6 bases, J lost 2 bases, and 7 bases stayed unmatched. The germline V gene encodes CDR1 SEHNR and CDR2 FQNEAQ (reference sequence). CDR3: CASSRTGEKNYGYTF. CDR3 in DNA: TGTGCCAGCAGTCGGACAGGGGAAAAGAACTATGGCTACACCTTC.

The V gene is TRBV19, the J gene TRBJ1-1; 12 bases map to TRBD1. Germline-derived CDR1 and CDR2 are LNHDA and SQIVND (reference sequence). The V and J ends lost 4 bases and 12 bases, in that order; junction bases with no gene match: 9. The CDR3 has 14 residues. This CDR3 is CASSSSPGQGASFF. In DNA, the CDR3 is TGTGCCAGTAGTAGTAGTCCGGGACAGGGGGCTTCTTTCTTT. The full variable domain, rest sourced from reference TRBV19 and TRBJ1-1, is DGGITQSPKYLFRKEGQNVTLSCEQNLNHDAMYWYRQDPGQGLRLIYYSQIVNDFQKGDIAEGYSVSREKKESFPLTVTSAQKNPTAFYLCASSSSPGQGASFFGQGTRLTVV.

The chain uses TRBV7-9 and TRBJ2-3, with D perhaps TRBD2 (5 bases). The CDR3 spans 18 residues. Germline V gene lookup returns CDR1 SEHNR and CDR2 FQNEAQ (reference sequence). V was shortened by 5 bases and J by 1 base, with 22 bases between the two germline ends. This chain's CDR3 is CASSPARGQATGTDTQYF. CDR3 DNA: TGTGCCAGCAGCCCCGCCCGGGGTCAGGCAACTGGCACAGATACGCAGTATTTT.

The J gene is TRBJ2-5, the V gene TRBV5-1, with 10 bases lining up with TRBD1. The CDR3 is 16 amino acids. Germline-derived CDR1 and CDR2 are SGHRS and YFSETQ. The V segment lost 0 bases and the J segment 4 bases; nucleotides outside the gene matches: 6. This chain's CDR3 is CASSLDGTGAAETQYF. The CDR3 DNA follows: TGCGCCAGCAGCTTGGACGGGACAGGGGCAGCAGAGACCCAGTACTTC.

This chain links TRBV21-1 with TRBJ2-5; the table's D call TRBD1 went unverified against the DNA. TRBV21-1 is a known pseudogene. This CDR3 region has 16 residues. The CDR3 loop reads CASSNRQGARLKTQYF. CDR3 nucleotides: TGTGCCAGCAGCAACCGACAGGGGGCGAGGTTGAAGACCCAGTACTTC.

The rearrangement links TRBV20-1 to TRBJ2-5; possible D gene TRBD2, 6 bases. Trimming cost V 6 bases and J 5 bases, with 7 bases left between them. The CDR3 consists of 10 residues. Germline V gene lookup returns CDR1 DFQATT and CDR2 SNEGSKA (reference sequence). The CDR3 nucleotides read TGCAGTGCAGGGAGGGAGACCCAGTACTTC. It codes for CSAGRETQYF.

This chain links TRBV2 with TRBJ1-5, with D maybe TRBD1 (5 bases). Germline V gives CDR1 SNHLY, CDR2 FYNNEI. Trimming stripped 5 bases from V and 9 bases from J, with 17 bases between. The CDR3 spans 14 residues. CDR3 loop: CASSPDSAGGPQHF. The CDR3 bases are TGTGCCAGCAGTCCCGACAGCGCCGGGGGGCCCCAGCATTTT. Combining the CDR3 with reference TRBV2 and TRBJ1-5 gives the whole variable domain EPEVTQTPSHQVTQMGQEVILRCVPISNHLYFYWYRQILGQKVEFLVSFYNNEISEKSEIFDDQFSVERPDGSNFTLKIRSTKLEDSAMYFCASSPDSAGGPQHFGDGTRLSIL.